The T cell receptor (beta chain) under discussion was sequenced for a study of blood T cell repertoires in COVID-19. Original analysis: It was from reference gene primer amplification that nucleated cell counts were estimated. Repertoires were generated with immunoSEQ multiplex PCR, while TCRdb's copy carries only in-frame clones and drops some. V and J calls and clone size are given by that table; D and trimming were obtained from the DNA. This sample yields under 350,000 clones, of which 85% to 90% are seen a single time; roughly 4.8% belongs to the top ten. Trimming removed 4 bases from V and 6 bases from J; junction bases left unmatched: 9. This CDR3 contains 16 residues. The germline gives CDR1 SGHRS, CDR2 YFSETQ.

This clonotype originated in a man in his forties with acute or convalescent COVID-19. The V call is TRBV5-1, the J call TRBJ2-3; TRBD2 aligns across 12 bases. Sample: peripheral blood. CDR3 protein: CASSEKLAGGMDTQYF. The CDR3 DNA reads as TGCGCCAGCAGCGAAAAACTAGCGGGGGGCATGGATACGCAGTATTTT.